This T cell receptor beta chain was retrieved from a study of blood T cell repertoires in COVID-19. Study processing details: Counts of nucleated cells, estimated from reference gene primer amplification, were obtained. TCRdb's copy holds only in-frame clones and misses some; the assay was immunoSEQ multiplex PCR. V, J and clone size derive from that table, while D and trimming were established from the DNA sequence. The table lists around 620,000 clones, just under 90% of them singletons. Per germline, CDR1 WNHNN and CDR2 SYGVQD (reference sequence). The V end was cut by 5 bases, the J end by 1 base, with 14 bases between. The length of the CDR3 is 15 residues.

The TCR was taken from a woman in her late teens or twenties with acute or convalescent COVID-19. V gene TRBV10-1 combines with J gene TRBJ1-1; D is ambiguous. Sequenced material: peripheral blood. The CDR3 region has the DNA TGCGCCAGCAGTTCCCGAGAGAACCAGAACACTGAAGCTTTCTTT. Translation: CASSSRENQNTEAFF.